This TCR beta chain was documented in a study of shared clonotypes between healthy human individuals. Notes on the study in general: Donors were few, which limited the genetic and exposure-history diversity represented. About 5% was the fraction of naive CD4 clonotypes found shared across a few donors.

Regarding this clone: Its antigen is currently unknown.

This was a deep-level run. Assay: immunoSEQ multiplex PCR; the TCRdb copy retains only in-frame clones and omits some. The data show about 2 million clones, around 96% seen once. The CDR3 contains 15 residues. Trimming stripped 0 bases from V and 1 base from J, with 9 bases between. CDR1 is SGHDT and CDR2 is YYEEEE in the germline V gene. Positively selected for CCR7, the CD45RO-negative cells used as naive CD8 cells excluded terminally differentiated effector memory CD45RA+ cells. V gene TRBV5-6 combines with J gene TRBJ2-3, with a tentative D call TRBD2 (5 bases). The sequencing sample was made of naive CD8+ T cells sorted from blood. The sequence was collected from a man between 18 and 29 years old in good health. The CDR3 bases are TGTGCCAGCAGCTTGGGTGAGGGCGGCACAGATACGCAGTATTTT. This translates into CASSLGEGGTDTQYF.